This T cell receptor (beta chain) was profiled in a study of cytomegalovirus exposure and HLA in healthy donors. 60 Vbeta and 13 Jbeta primers were used in PCR. TCRdb's table, derived via immunoSEQ multiplex PCR, lists solely in-frame clones and lacks some. Of about 140,000 clones in the sample, around 79% are singletons; the top ten hold 3% to 4%. Study-level findings and limits: An analysis that was carried out later associated 16,000 or so TCR beta sequences with HLA alleles at 0.05 false discovery rate. Earlier results showed most TCR beta V segments being productive about 90% or about 30% of the time. The study flagged about 160 TCR beta chains as cytomegalovirus-associated. Trimming of TCR beta V- and J-genes showed a link, identified in a later analysis, to a missense DCLRE1C variant.

Of note for this clone: The antigen remains unidentified.

Trimming shortened V by 4 bases and J by 4 bases, and 8 bases separated the two germline ends. Germline V gene data show CDR1 as SGDLS and CDR2 as YYNGEE. This CDR3 region has 12 residues. This chain uses TRBV9 with TRBJ1-2; D gene unclear. Sequenced input: PBMCs. The clonotype was recovered from a female donor in good health and CMV-seronegative. For the CDR3, the DNA is TGTGCCAGCAGCTCCGGGAGCTATGGCTACACCTTC. It codes for CASSSGSYGYTF. Full variable domain (outside the CDR3, taken from reference TRBV9 and TRBJ1-2): DSGVTQTPKHLITATGQRVTLRCSPRSGDLSVYWYQQSLDQGLQFLIQYYNGEERAKGNILERFSAQQFPDLHSELNLSSLELGDSALYFCASSSGSYGYTFGSGTRLTVV.